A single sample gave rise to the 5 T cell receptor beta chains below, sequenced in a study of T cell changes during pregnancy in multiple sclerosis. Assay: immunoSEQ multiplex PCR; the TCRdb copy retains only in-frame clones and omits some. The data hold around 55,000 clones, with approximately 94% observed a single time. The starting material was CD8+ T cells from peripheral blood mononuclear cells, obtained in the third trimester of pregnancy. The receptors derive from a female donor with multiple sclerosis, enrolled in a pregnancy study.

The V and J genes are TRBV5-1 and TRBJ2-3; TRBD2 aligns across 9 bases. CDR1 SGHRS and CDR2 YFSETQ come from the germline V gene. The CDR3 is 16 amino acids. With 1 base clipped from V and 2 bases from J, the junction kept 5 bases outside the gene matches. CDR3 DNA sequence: TGCGCCAGCAGCTTGACGGGACTAGCCTACACAGATACGCAGTATTTT. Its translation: CASSLTGLAYTDTQYF.

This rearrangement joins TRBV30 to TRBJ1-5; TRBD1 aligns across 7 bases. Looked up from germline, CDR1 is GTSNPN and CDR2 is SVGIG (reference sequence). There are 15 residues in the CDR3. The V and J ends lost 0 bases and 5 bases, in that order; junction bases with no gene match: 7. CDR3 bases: TGTGCCTGGAGTGTCCCCCAAGGGGGCGATCAGCCCCAGCATTTT. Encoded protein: CAWSVPQGGDQPQHF.

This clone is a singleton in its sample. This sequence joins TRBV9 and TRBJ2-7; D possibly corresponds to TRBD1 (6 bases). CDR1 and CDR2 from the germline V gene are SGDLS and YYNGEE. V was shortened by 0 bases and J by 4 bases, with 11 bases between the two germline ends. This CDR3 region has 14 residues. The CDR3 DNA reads TGTGCCAGCAGCGTAGGGGACACAGGTTACGAGCAGTACTTC. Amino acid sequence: CASSVGDTGYEQYF. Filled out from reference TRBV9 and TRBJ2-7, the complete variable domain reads DSGVTQTPKHLITATGQRVTLRCSPRSGDLSVYWYQQSLDQGLQFLIQYYNGEERAKGNILERFSAQQFPDLHSELNLSSLELGDSALYFCASSVGDTGYEQYFGPGTRLTVT.

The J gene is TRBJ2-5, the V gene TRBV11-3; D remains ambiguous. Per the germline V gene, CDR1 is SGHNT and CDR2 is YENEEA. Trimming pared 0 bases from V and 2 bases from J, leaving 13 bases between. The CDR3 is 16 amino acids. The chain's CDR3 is CASSLEVGPGQETQYF. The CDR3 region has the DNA TGTGCCAGCAGCTTAGAGGTTGGGCCAGGTCAAGAGACCCAGTACTTC.

The CDR3 is CASWDRSSYEQYF. In DNA, the CDR3 is TGTGCCAGCTGGGACAGGAGCTCCTACGAGCAGTACTTC. J is TRBJ2-7 and V is TRBV2; 8 nucleotides line up with TRBD1. Germline CDR1 is SNHLY and CDR2 is FYNNEI. The V segment lost 8 bases and the J segment 0 bases; nucleotides outside the gene matches: 3. CDR3 size: 13 residues.